This TCR beta chain was obtained from a study of T cells in Graves' hyperthyroidism and ophthalmopathy. Study conclusions and caveats: From stable hyperthyroidism, ophthalmopathy was separated by a 13 V-J model.

The CDR3 has 13 residues. Trimming left V 4 bases short and J 6 bases short, with 13 bases between. The germline V gene has CDR1 DFQATT and CDR2 SNEGSKA (reference sequence). From around 11 ml of fresh peripheral blood, PBMCs were isolated. Template material for amplifying TCR beta CDR3 regions consisted of RNA transcripts. HTBI primers were employed in a first-round RT-PCR of the TCR CDR3. TCRdb ran MiXCR on the multiplex PCR reads and lists one entry per CDR3 protein. The table lists under 400,000 distinct CDR3 sequences, around 20% of them singletons. About this clonotype itself: The antigen is not known.

The chain joins TRBV20-1 to TRBJ1-5; unclear D gene. The receptor comes from a woman aged 50 to 60 with Graves' hyperthyroidism. Material: blood. The CDR3 DNA follows: TGCAGTGCTATAACACACGGAGGTCAGCCCCAGCATTTT. Amino acid sequence: CSAITHGGQPQHF.